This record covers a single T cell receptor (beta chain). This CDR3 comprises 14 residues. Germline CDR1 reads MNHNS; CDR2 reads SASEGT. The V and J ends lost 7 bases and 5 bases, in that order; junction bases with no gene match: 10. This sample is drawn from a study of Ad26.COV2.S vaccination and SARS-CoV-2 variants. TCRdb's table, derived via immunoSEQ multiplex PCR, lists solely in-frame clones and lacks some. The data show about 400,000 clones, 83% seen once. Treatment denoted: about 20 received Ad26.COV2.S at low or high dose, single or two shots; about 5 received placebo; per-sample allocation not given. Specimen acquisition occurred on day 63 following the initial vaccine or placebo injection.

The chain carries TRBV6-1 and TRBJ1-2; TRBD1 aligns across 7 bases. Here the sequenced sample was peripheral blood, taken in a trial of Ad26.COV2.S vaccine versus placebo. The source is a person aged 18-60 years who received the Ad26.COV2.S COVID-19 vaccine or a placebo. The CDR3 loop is CASIKTGTVYGYTF. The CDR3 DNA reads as TGTGCCAGCATCAAAACCGGGACAGTATATGGCTACACCTTC.